This entry is about one T cell receptor (beta chain). The entry originates in a study of blood T cell repertoires in COVID-19. Study overall: Nucleic acid was either cDNA or gDNA, and it came from T cells, B-cell-depleted T cells, or PBMCs.

In the authors' methods: Researchers report that nucleated cell counts were estimated from reference gene primer amplification. TCRdb's copy holds only in-frame clones and misses some; the assay was immunoSEQ multiplex PCR. Clonal size and the V and J genes are those of that table, whereas D and trimming came from the DNA. The table has 150,000 to 200,000 clones, roughly 87% seen once. Cohort allocation depended upon clinical history that participants reported. Sequenced material: PBMCs or T cells enriched from blood (not recorded which). The TCR was taken from a woman in her forties with acute COVID-19.

CDR3 protein: CARQGSWVRQPQHF. Here the CDR3 DNA reads TGTGCCAGGCAGGGGTCGTGGGTGCGTCAGCCCCAGCATTTT. V and J are TRBV27 and TRBJ1-5, with D tentatively TRBD1 (6 bases). The germline V and J ends were trimmed by 9 bases and 6 bases, with 18 bases remaining between them. The CDR3 extends over 14 amino acids. Looked up from germline, CDR1 is MNHEY and CDR2 is SMNVEV (reference sequence).